The entry below describes one TCR beta chain. The sample comes from a study of blood T cell repertoires in COVID-19. Overall study context: The cDNA or gDNA used as material had been derived from T cells, B-cell-depleted T cells, or PBMCs.

Original analysis: Reference gene primer amplification in the assay estimated nucleated cell counts. Profiled with immunoSEQ multiplex PCR; TCRdb holds only in-frame clones, not every one. That table furnishes V, J and clone size, whereas the DNA furnished D and trimming. Seen here are roughly 55,000 clones, around 78% observed once, and the top ten hold 15%. Sequenced material: peripheral blood. This clonotype was sampled from a human donor with active or convalescent COVID-19. The donor label of this sample is uncertain.

The CDR3 spells CASSLLIGSHEQYF. The CDR3, as DNA: TGTGCCAGCAGCTTATTGATCGGGAGCCACGAGCAGTACTTC. The V call is TRBV11-3, the J call TRBJ2-7; D is possibly TRBD2 (6 bases). From germline, CDR1 is SGHNT and CDR2 YENEEA. Trimming removed 2 bases at V and 5 bases at J, with 13 bases between. This CDR3 is 14 amino acids long.